Listed below are T cell receptor beta chains from one sample, sequenced in a study of cytotoxic CD8 clonotypes in ibrutinib-treated CLL. Sequenced by immunoSEQ multiplex PCR; TCRdb stores in-frame clones only, minus some. The table includes some 290,000 clones, about 80% detected once. Sample: PBMCs, taken before ibrutinib treatment. These TCRs come from a human donor with chronic lymphocytic leukemia. CDR3s include the opening cysteine and the closing phenylalanine or tryptophan. The order of the fields is CDR3 protein, CDR3 DNA, J gene, V gene, CDR3 length, D gene. D genes are given only for firm matches.

CASSQGKGAGAYEQYF | TGCGCCAGCAGCCAAGGAAAAGGAGCGGGAGCCTACGAGCAGTACTTC | TRBJ2-7 | TRBV4-3 | 16 | TRBD2
CSVEGVGPTGELFF | TGCAGCGTTGAGGGGGTGGGTCCCACCGGGGAGCTGTTTTTT | TRBJ2-2 | TRBV29-1 | 14 | NA
CAWSVLGPDTQYF | TGTGCCTGGAGTGTACTCGGTCCAGATACGCAGTATTTT | TRBJ2-3 | TRBV30 | 13 | NA
CASSPGGVDYGYTF | TGTGCCAGCTCACCGGGGGGAGTGGACTATGGCTACACCTTC | TRBJ1-2 | TRBV18 | 14 | NA
CASSLDVRDTEAFF | TGTGCCAGCAGCTTGGACGTGAGGGACACTGAAGCTTTCTTT | TRBJ1-1 | TRBV5-4 | 14 | NA
CASSPGTGFGETQYF | TGTGCCAGCAGTCCCGGGACAGGGTTCGGGGAGACCCAGTACTTC | TRBJ2-5 | TRBV27 | 15 | TRBD1
CASSLGRGTIYEQYF | TGTGCCAGCAGTTTGGGGCGCGGGACTATCTACGAGCAGTACTTC | TRBJ2-7 | TRBV27 | 15 | TRBD2
CASSDSTDPFGSGRSSYNEQFF | TGTGCCAGCAGCGATAGTACGGACCCATTTGGTAGCGGGAGAAGCTCCTACAATGAGCAGTTCTTC | TRBJ2-1 | TRBV9 | 22 | TRBD2
CASSQDEGMNTEAFF | TGTGCCAGCAGCCAAGATGAGGGGATGAACACTGAAGCTTTCTTT | TRBJ1-1 | TRBV4-2 | 15 | NA
CASSPLPRGGDGYTF | TGTGCCAGCAGCCCGCTCCCTAGGGGAGGTGATGGCTACACCTTC | TRBJ1-2 | TRBV9 | 15 | NA